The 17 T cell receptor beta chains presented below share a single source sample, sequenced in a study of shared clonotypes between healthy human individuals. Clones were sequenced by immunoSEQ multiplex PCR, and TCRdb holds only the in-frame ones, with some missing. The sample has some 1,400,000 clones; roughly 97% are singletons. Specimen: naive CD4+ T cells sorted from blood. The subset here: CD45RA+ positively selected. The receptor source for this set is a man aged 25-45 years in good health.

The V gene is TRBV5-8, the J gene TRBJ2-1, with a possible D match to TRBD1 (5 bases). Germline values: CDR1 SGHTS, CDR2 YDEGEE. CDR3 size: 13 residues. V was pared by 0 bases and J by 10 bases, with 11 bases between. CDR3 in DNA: TGTGCCAGCAGCTTGGGACTCCCAGGGGAGCAGTTCTTC. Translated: CASSLGLPGEQFF.

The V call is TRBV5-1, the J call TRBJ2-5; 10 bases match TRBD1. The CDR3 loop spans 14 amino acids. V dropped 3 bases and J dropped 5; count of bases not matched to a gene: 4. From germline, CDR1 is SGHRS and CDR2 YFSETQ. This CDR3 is CASSSDRGEETQYF. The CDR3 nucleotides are TGCGCCAGCAGCTCGGACAGGGGGGAGGAGACCCAGTACTTC. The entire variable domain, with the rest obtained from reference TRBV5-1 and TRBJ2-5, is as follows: KAGVTQTPRYLIKTRGQQVTLSCSPISGHRSVSWYQQTPGQGLQFLFEYFSETQRNKGNFPGRFSGRQFSNSRSEMNVSTLELGDSALYLCASSSDRGEETQYFGPGTRLLVL.

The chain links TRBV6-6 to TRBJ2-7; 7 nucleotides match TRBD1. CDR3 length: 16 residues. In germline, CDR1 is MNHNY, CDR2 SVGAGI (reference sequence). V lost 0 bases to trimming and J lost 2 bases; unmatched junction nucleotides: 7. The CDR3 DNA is TGTGCCAGCAGTTACTCACAGGGGCATGCCACCTACGAGCAGTACTTC. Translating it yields CASSYSQGHATYEQYF.

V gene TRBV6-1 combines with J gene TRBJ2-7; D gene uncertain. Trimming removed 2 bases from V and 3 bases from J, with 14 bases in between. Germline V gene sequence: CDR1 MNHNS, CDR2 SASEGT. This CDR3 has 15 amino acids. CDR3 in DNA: TGTGCCAGCAGTGAACGGCAGGTAAACTTCTACGAGCAGTACTTC. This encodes CASSERQVNFYEQYF.

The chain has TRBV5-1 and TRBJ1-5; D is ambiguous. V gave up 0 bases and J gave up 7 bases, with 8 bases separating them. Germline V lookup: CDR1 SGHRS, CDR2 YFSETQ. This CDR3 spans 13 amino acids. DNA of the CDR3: TGCGCCAGCAGCTTGGACAGCGCCCAGCCCCAGCATTTT. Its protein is CASSLDSAQPQHF.

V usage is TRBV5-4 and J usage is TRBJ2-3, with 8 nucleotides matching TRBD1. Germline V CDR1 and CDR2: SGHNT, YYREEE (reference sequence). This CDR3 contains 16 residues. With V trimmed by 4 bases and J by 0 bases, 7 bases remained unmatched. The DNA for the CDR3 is TGTGCCAGCAGCCTGACAGGGGCCCTCAGCACAGATACGCAGTATTTT. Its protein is CASSLTGALSTDTQYF.

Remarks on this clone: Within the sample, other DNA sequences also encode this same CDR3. The CDR3 is CSVEDRGTYEQYF. The CDR3 DNA sequence: TGCAGCGTTGAAGACAGGGGTACCTACGAGCAGTACTTC. The chain carries TRBV29-1 and TRBJ2-7, with a weak D call TRBD1 (6 bases). The V gene's germline CDR1 is SQVTM and CDR2 ANQGSEA. The CDR3 length is 13 residues. V was cut by 0 bases and J by 2 bases, with 8 bases left in between.

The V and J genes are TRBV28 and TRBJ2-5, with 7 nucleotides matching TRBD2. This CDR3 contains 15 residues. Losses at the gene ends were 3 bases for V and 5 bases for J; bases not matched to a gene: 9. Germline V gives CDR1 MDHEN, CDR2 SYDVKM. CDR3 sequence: CASSFGGRARETQYF. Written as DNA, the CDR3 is TGTGCCAGCAGTTTCGGGGGGAGGGCACGGGAGACCCAGTACTTC.

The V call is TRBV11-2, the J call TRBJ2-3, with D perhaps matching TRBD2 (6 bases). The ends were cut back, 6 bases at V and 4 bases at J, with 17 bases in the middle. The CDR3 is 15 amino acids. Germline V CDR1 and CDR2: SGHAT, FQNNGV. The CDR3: CASSLGSRNSDTQYF. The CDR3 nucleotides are TGTGCCAGCAGTCTCGGGAGCAGGAACTCAGATACGCAGTATTTT.

The CDR3 loop is CASSLGGTGGVDEQFF. In nucleotides, the CDR3 is TGTGCCAGCAGCTTAGGCGGGACAGGGGGAGTCGATGAGCAGTTCTTC. V usage is TRBV11-2 and J usage is TRBJ2-1; 11 bases are a match to TRBD1. Germline-derived CDR1 and CDR2 are SGHAT and FQNNGV. There are 16 residues in the CDR3. Losses at the gene ends were 1 base for V and 8 bases for J; bases not matched to a gene: 7.

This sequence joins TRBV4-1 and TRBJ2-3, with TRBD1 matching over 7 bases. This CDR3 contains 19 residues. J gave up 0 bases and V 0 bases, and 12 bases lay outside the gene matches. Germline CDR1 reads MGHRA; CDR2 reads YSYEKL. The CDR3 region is CASSQDTPGTDTSTDTQYF. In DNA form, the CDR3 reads TGCGCCAGCAGCCAAGATACGCCCGGGACAGATACTAGCACAGATACGCAGTATTTT.

CDR3 protein: CASSITGASYGYTF. The CDR3 DNA follows: TGTGCCAGTAGTATAACAGGGGCCAGCTATGGCTACACCTTC. The chain links TRBV19 to TRBJ1-2; 7 nucleotides match TRBD1. Germline V lookup: CDR1 LNHDA, CDR2 SQIVND (reference sequence). The length of the CDR3 is 14 residues. V gave up 2 bases and J gave up 4 bases; unmatched junction bases: 4. The entire variable domain, with the rest obtained from reference TRBV19 and TRBJ1-2, is as follows: DGGITQSPKYLFRKEGQNVTLSCEQNLNHDAMYWYRQDPGQGLRLIYYSQIVNDFQKGDIAEGYSVSREKKESFPLTVTSAQKNPTAFYLCASSITGASYGYTFGSGTRLTVV.

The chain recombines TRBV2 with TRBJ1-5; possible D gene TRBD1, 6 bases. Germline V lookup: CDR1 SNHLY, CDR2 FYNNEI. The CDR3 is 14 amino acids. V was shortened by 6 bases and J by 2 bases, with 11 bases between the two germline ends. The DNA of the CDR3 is TGTGCCAGCAGCGCGGGGGGCGGCAATCAGCCCCAGCATTTT. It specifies CASSAGGGNQPQHF. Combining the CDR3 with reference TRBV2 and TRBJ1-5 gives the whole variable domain EPEVTQTPSHQVTQMGQEVILRCVPISNHLYFYWYRQILGQKVEFLVSFYNNEISEKSEIFDDQFSVERPDGSNFTLKIRSTKLEDSAMYFCASSAGGGNQPQHFGDGTRLSIL.

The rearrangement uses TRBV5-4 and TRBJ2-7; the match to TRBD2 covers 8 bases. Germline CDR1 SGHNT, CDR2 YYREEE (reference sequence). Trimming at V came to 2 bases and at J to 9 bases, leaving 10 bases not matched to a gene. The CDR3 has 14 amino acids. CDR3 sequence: CASSLAGAPSSQYF. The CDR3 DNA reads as TGTGCCAGCAGCTTAGCGGGAGCCCCTAGTTCGCAGTACTTC.

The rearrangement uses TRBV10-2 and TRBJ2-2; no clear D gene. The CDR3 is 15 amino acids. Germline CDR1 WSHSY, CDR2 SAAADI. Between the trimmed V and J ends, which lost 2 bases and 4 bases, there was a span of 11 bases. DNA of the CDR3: TGCGCCAGCAGTGAGCCGGGCGAGGTCACCGGGGAGCTGTTTTTT. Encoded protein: CASSEPGEVTGELFF.

The CDR3 region is CASSVTKAAGATDTQYF. CDR3 in DNA: TGCGCCAGCAGCGTGACCAAGGCGGCGGGTGCCACAGATACGCAGTATTTT. The genes are TRBV5-1 and TRBJ2-3; possibly TRBD2 for D (5 bases). V dropped 4 bases and J dropped 2 bases, with 20 bases sitting between them. The germline CDR1 and CDR2 sequences are SGHRS and YFSETQ. The CDR3 extends over 17 amino acids.

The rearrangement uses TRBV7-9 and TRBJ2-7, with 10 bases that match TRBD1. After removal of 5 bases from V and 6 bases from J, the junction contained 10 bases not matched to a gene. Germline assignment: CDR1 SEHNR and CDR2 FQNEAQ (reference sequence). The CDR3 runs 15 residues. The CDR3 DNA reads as TGTGCCAGCAGCATGACGGGGACAGGGGACACCGAGCAGTACTTC. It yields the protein CASSMTGTGDTEQYF.